This note documents a single TCR beta chain sequence. RNA amounts of roughly 0.45 to 1 ug underwent reverse transcription with random hexamers. Across 54 Vbeta and 13 Jbeta, TCR beta CDR3 was amplified with immunoSEQ multiplex PCR. MiXCR was run by TCRdb on the immunoSEQ multiplex PCR reads, yielding one entry per CDR3 protein. The sample lists about 300,000 distinct CDR3 sequences, 85% seen once, with over 0.09% in the top ten. The multiple sclerosis control group was made up of treatment-naive patients with stable or active relapsing-remitting disease. The sample originates from a study of CD8 T cells in Susac syndrome. The germline V gene encodes CDR1 SGHDT and CDR2 YYEEEE. Trimming cost V 0 bases and J 7 bases, with 8 bases left between them. The CDR3 is 13 amino acids.

This receptor was identified in a human donor with multiple sclerosis. Sequencing was carried out using CD8+ T cells from PBMCs. The V gene is TRBV5-6, the J gene TRBJ2-4, with TRBD2 as a possible D gene (5 bases). The CDR3 bases are TGTGCCAGCAGCTTGGGGACTCGGAACATTCAGTACTTC. Amino acid sequence: CASSLGTRNIQYF.